Listed below are T cell receptor beta chains from one sample, sequenced in a study of CD8+ T cells in alopecia areata. Clones were sequenced by immunoSEQ multiplex PCR, and TCRdb holds only the in-frame ones, with some missing. The sample gives roughly 280,000 clones, roughly 63% of which show up once; roughly 0.93% is in the top ten. This material consisted of CD4+ T cells sorted from blood, taken around week 54, from a patient treated with tofacitinib. The source of these receptors is a human donor with alopecia areata. Both conserved end residues are part of each CDR3. The D gene is left open where the match is weak. Clone sizes are given selectively: once, few, many, or a class where the clone is expanded.

TGTGCCAGCAGTTACTCGATGTTAGCGGGGGACAATGAGCAGTTCTTC	CASSYSMLAGDNEQFF	.	TRBV6-5	TRBJ2-1	TRBD2
TGCAGCGTAGTAAGACAGGGTTCCTATGGCTACACCTTC	CSVVRQGSYGYTF	few	TRBV29-1	TRBJ1-2	TRBD1
TGTGCCAGCTCTCACGGACAGGGGGCCGGCACAGATACGCAGTATTTT	CASSHGQGAGTDTQYF	few	TRBV18	TRBJ2-3	TRBD1
TGTGCCAGCTCACCCAGCCGGGTTGTCTCCGATACGCAGTATTTT	CASSPSRVVSDTQYF	.	TRBV18	TRBJ2-3	.
TGCGCCAGCAGCTTCGCGGGCGAGCAGTACTTC	CASSFAGEQYF	.	TRBV5-1	TRBJ2-7	.
TGCAGCGTAAAATTTCCGGGAGGTCAGGCCGAGCAGTACTTC	CSVKFPGGQAEQYF	.	TRBV29-1	TRBJ2-7	TRBD2
TGCGCCAGCAGCCTAATGACAGGGTCGAACACTGAAGCTTTCTTT	CASSLMTGSNTEAFF	few	TRBV5-1	TRBJ1-1	TRBD1
TGTGCCAGCAGTTACAGCAATTCACCCCTCCACTTT	CASSYSNSPLHF	.	TRBV7-9	TRBJ1-6	.
TGCAGCGCACTGTTCGGGACAGATACGCAGTATTTT	CSALFGTDTQYF	few	TRBV29-1	TRBJ2-3	.
TGTGCCAGCACTCTCCGGGACAGTAATTCACCCCTCCACTTT	CASTLRDSNSPLHF	.	TRBV6-5	TRBJ1-6	TRBD1
TGCAGCGTTGAAGCCCCCGAGACCCAGTACTTC	CSVEAPETQYF	.	TRBV29-1	TRBJ2-5	.
TGTGCCTTTCAGGCCAACGTCCTGACTTTC	CAFQANVLTF	.	TRBV30	TRBJ2-6	.
TGCGCCAGCAGCCCCAAACTCGGGACCGGCTACACCTTC	CASSPKLGTGYTF	.	TRBV5-1	TRBJ1-2	.
TGTGCCAGCAAGCTCAGGGGCTGGGACGAGCAGTACTTC	CASKLRGWDEQYF	.	TRBV2	TRBJ2-7	.
TGTGCCAGCAGCGTAACCGGGACAGGAGATTACAATGAGCAGTTCTTC	CASSVTGTGDYNEQFF	.	TRBV9	TRBJ2-1	TRBD1
TGTGCCAGCAGTGAACAGGGAGAGGCTGAGCAGTTCTTC	CASSEQGEAEQFF	.	TRBV2	TRBJ2-1	.
TGTGCCAGCAGTTATAGATTGGGTGAAGCTTTCTTT	CASSYRLGEAFF	.	TRBV6-5	TRBJ1-1	.
TGTGCCAGCAGCTTAGTTAGCGGGGGGGCTCGTGAGCAGTTCTTC	CASSLVSGGAREQFF	few	TRBV7-2	TRBJ2-1	TRBD2
TGTGCCTGGGAGACAGGGGGATCAATGGGCAATCAGCCCCAGCATTTT	CAWETGGSMGNQPQHF	.	TRBV30	TRBJ1-5	TRBD1
TGCAGCGTTGAAGTCGTTTGGGAGCAGTACTTC	CSVEVVWEQYF	few	TRBV29-1	TRBJ2-7	.
TGTGCCAGCAGCCCAGCGACAGGGTTGGGGACCCAGTACTTC	CASSPATGLGTQYF	.	TRBV14	TRBJ2-5	TRBD1
TGTGCCAGCAGTCAGGGACAGCTTTACGAGCAGTACTTC	CASSQGQLYEQYF	.	TRBV6-5	TRBJ2-7	TRBD1
TGCGCCAGCAGCCTTCAGCGGGGGGTATGGACTGAAGCTTTCTTT	CASSLQRGVWTEAFF	.	TRBV4-3	TRBJ1-1	.
TGTGCCAGCAGCTACAGGGACGCGACTGAAGCTTTCTTT	CASSYRDATEAFF	.	TRBV11-3	TRBJ1-1	.